This T cell receptor (beta chain) was found in a study of blood T cell repertoires in COVID-19. The CDR3 consists of 15 residues. Trimming pared 7 bases from V and 5 bases from J, leaving 17 bases between. Germline CDR1 MDHEN, CDR2 SYDVKM. Profiled with immunoSEQ multiplex PCR; TCRdb holds only in-frame clones, not every one. The data hold roughly 140,000 clones, with around 86% observed a single time. Source material: peripheral blood. The chain combines TRBV28 with TRBJ2-2, with D possibly being TRBD2 (8 bases). The clonotype originates from a woman older than 75 with acute or convalescent COVID-19. The CDR3 DNA sequence: TGTGCCAGCACCCCGGGAGGGGGCTTGACCGGGGAGCTGTTTTTT. It translates to CASTPGGGLTGELFF.